The clone carrying this T cell receptor beta chain was seen just once. As yet, its antigen is unknown. Sequencing was performed with immunoSEQ multiplex PCR; in TCRdb, only in-frame clones are kept and a portion is missing. The table shows 11,000 to 15,000 clones, with 83% occurring only once. Every one of the patients relapsed after autologous stem cell transplantation (brentuximab vedotin exposure was variable). This sample is drawn from a study of PD-1 blockade in classical Hodgkin lymphoma. Whole-study results and caveats: Newly diagnosed patients were reported to exhibit reduced baseline TCR diversity relative to healthy donors.

The sequence was collected from a human donor with classical Hodgkin lymphoma. The starting material was peripheral blood mononuclear cells (PBMCs), obtained at baseline.

CDR3 protein: CASRNDRGVLNQPQHF. CDR3 sequence (DNA): TGTGCCAGCAGAAACGACAGGGGGGTACTCAATCAGCCCCAGCATTTT. The chain joins TRBV2 to TRBJ1-5; 9 nucleotides match TRBD1. The V segment lost 6 bases and the J segment 3 bases; nucleotides outside the gene matches: 9. Germline V CDR1 and CDR2: SNHLY, FYNNEI. The CDR3 runs 16 residues.